This T cell receptor beta chain was retrieved from a study of blood T cell repertoires in COVID-19. This clone was observed a handful of times. Assay: immunoSEQ multiplex PCR; the TCRdb copy retains only in-frame clones and omits some. Of about 300,000 clones in the sample, about 87% were seen once. The V gene end was trimmed by 0 bases and the J gene end by 8 bases; junction bases not matched to a gene: 7. Germline CDR1 SGHRS, CDR2 YFSETQ. The CDR3 covers 14 residues. The TCR originated in a woman aged 45-60 years with COVID-19, enrolled during active disease. The material sequenced was peripheral blood. The chain is built from TRBV5-1 and TRBJ1-1, with 7 bases aligning to TRBD1. The CDR3 protein is CASSLAFSDREAFF. In DNA form, the CDR3 reads TGCGCCAGCAGCTTGGCCTTCTCGGACAGGGAAGCTTTCTTT.